One sample yielded the 2 T cell receptor beta chains listed below, sequenced in a study of T cell responses to AZD1222 COVID-19 vaccine. Some clones are missing from TCRdb's copy, which holds only in-frame ones; the method was immunoSEQ multiplex PCR. The sample has around 150,000 clones, 90% seen once. The sequences come from peripheral blood, collected 28 days after the second AZD1222 dose. These receptors originate from an adult who received the AZD1222 COVID-19 vaccine.

The chain couples TRBV29-1 to TRBJ1-2; the D gene is possibly TRBD1 (5 bases). Trimming took off 8 bases at V and 8 bases at J, with 21 bases between the two ends. Germline CDR1 and CDR2: SQVTM and ANQGSEA. This CDR3 has 13 residues. The CDR3, as DNA: TGCAGCATATATACCCCCTCGGGGCGAGGCTACACCTTC. This codes for CSIYTPSGRGYTF. Full variable domain (rest looked up from reference TRBV29-1 and TRBJ1-2): SAVISQKPSRDICQRGTSLTIQCQVDSQVTMMFWYRQQPGQSLTLIATANQGSEATYESGFVIDKFPISRPNLTFSTLTVSNMSPEDSSIYLCSIYTPSGRGYTFGSGTRLTVV.

The V call is TRBV18, the J call TRBJ2-2; unclear D gene. Trimming removed 3 bases at V and 1 base at J, with 6 bases between. The CDR3 spans 14 residues. Germline assignment: CDR1 KGHSH and CDR2 LQKENI. CDR3 in DNA: TGTGCCAGCTCACCGCTGGAGAACACCGGGGAGCTGTTTTTT. Translating it yields CASSPLENTGELFF.